This TCR beta chain was sequenced for a study of blood T cell repertoires in COVID-19. About the research overall: PBMCs, B-cell-depleted T cells, or T cells were the source of the cDNA or gDNA that made up the material.

Authors' data handling: Estimated nucleated cell counts came from reference gene primer amplification. Sequenced by immunoSEQ multiplex PCR; TCRdb stores in-frame clones only, minus some. That table supplies the V and J calls and clone size; D and trimming were determined from the DNA. The sample carries approximately 35,000 clones, 70% to 90% recorded once. The germline gives CDR1 MNHEY, CDR2 SVGAGI. V shed 5 bases and J shed 4 bases, with 17 bases lying between them. The CDR3 length is 15 residues. This TCR came from a human donor in a cohort sampled during active COVID-19. This chain joins TRBV6-5 and TRBJ2-5; a weak D match, TRBD1 (6 bases). The specimen sequenced was peripheral blood. Written as DNA, the CDR3 is TGTGCCAGCAGTAAGGGGGACGGAACCCCAGAGACCCAGTACTTC. This gives the protein CASSKGDGTPETQYF.